Following are 7 T cell receptor beta chains from one sample sequenced in a study of blood T cell repertoires in COVID-19. The assay was immunoSEQ multiplex PCR, and TCRdb's table has in-frame clones only and misses some. This sample has some 73,000 clones; approximately 90% occur once, and the top ten carry about 7%. Source material: peripheral blood. The source is a human donor in a cohort sampled during active COVID-19.

V gene TRBV12-3 or TRBV12-4 combines with J gene TRBJ1-2, with D unclear. The CDR3 totals 13 residues. Trimming took 6 bases from V and 6 from J, leaving 14 bases between them. Written as DNA, the CDR3 is TGTGCCAGCAGCCGGTTCGGGAGGGATGGCTACACCTTC. Its translation: CASSRFGRDGYTF.

The V call is TRBV18, the J call TRBJ2-7; 9 bases are a match to TRBD1. Germline V gene lookup returns CDR1 KGHSH and CDR2 LQKENI. V dropped 5 bases and J dropped 5; count of bases not matched to a gene: 7. This CDR3 contains 14 residues. CDR3 residues: CASSSPDRGHEQYF. The CDR3 coding sequence is TGTGCCAGCTCATCCCCGGACAGGGGCCACGAGCAGTACTTC.

This chain joins TRBV19 and TRBJ2-3; TRBD2 is a possible D gene (6 bases). This CDR3 is 11 amino acids long. The V end lost 5 bases, the J end lost 9 bases, and 9 bases lay between the germline ends. The germline gives CDR1 LNHDA, CDR2 SQIVND (reference sequence). DNA of the CDR3: TGTGCCAGTAGTTTAGCGGAGACGCAGTATTTT. It codes for CASSLAETQYF.

This sequence joins TRBV7-9 and TRBJ1-4, with TRBD1 matching 7 bases. The J segment lost 3 bases and the V segment lost 1 base, leaving 2 bases of the junction unmatched. Germline V gene sequence: CDR1 SEHNR, CDR2 FQNEAQ (reference sequence). The CDR3 spans 15 residues. CDR3 nucleotides: TGTGCCAGCAGCTTAGAGGGGGCGCCTAATGAAAAACTGTTTTTT. Its protein product is CASSLEGAPNEKLFF.

The genes are TRBV6-5 and TRBJ1-2; D call uncertain. Trimming cost V 6 bases and J 0 bases, with 11 bases left between them. The CDR3 spans 14 residues. CDR1 and CDR2 (germline): MNHEY, SVGAGI. The CDR3 coding sequence is TGTGCCAGCAGGAGATCCACTTCTAACTATGGCTACACCTTC. Translation gives CASRRSTSNYGYTF.

This chain uses TRBV7-9 with TRBJ1-4, with TRBD1 identical over 7 bases. Germline CDR1 and CDR2: SEHNR and FQNEAQ (reference sequence). V trimming: 0 bases; J trimming: 4 bases; junction bases outside the gene matches: 8. The CDR3 loop spans 17 amino acids. CDR3 nucleotides: TGTGCCAGCAGCTTAGCGAAGGGGGCAGCTCTTAATGAAAAACTGTTTTTT. Its translation: CASSLAKGAALNEKLFF.

V and J are TRBV7-2 and TRBJ1-1; D uncertain. CDR1 and CDR2 (germline): SGHTA, FQGNSA. CDR3 length: 12 amino acids. Trimming pared 5 bases from V and 0 bases from J, leaving 4 bases between. The CDR3, as DNA: TGTGCCAGCAGCCAATTGAACACTGAAGCTTTCTTT. This sequence encodes CASSQLNTEAFF.